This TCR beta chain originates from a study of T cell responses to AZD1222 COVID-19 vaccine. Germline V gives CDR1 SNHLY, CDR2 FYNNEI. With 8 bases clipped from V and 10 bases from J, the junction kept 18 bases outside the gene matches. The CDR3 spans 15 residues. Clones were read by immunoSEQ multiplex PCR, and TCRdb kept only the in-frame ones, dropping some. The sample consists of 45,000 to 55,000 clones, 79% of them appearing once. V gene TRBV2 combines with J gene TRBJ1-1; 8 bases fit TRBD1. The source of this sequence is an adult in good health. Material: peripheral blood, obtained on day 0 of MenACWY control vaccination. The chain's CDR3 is CASVAVGQGGSGAFF. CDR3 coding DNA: TGTGCCAGCGTTGCCGTTGGACAGGGCGGCTCGGGAGCTTTCTTT.